Shown below are 11 T cell receptor beta chains from a single sample sequenced in a study of cytomegalovirus exposure and HLA in healthy donors. Both 60 Vbeta primers and 13 Jbeta primers went into the PCR. Sequenced by immunoSEQ multiplex PCR; TCRdb stores in-frame clones only, minus some. The profile shows 80,000 to 95,000 clones, 55% to 75% of them singletons. Material: PBMCs. The receptors were gathered from a woman younger than 30 in good health and CMV-seropositive.

The chain links TRBV9 to TRBJ2-3; 8 bases agree with TRBD2. The germline V gene encodes CDR1 SGDLS and CDR2 YYNGEE. CDR3 length: 17 amino acids. V lost 4 bases, J lost 2 bases, and 12 bases stayed unmatched. CDR3 coding DNA: TGTGCCAGCAGCCTCCTGGGGGCGGGAGGCTCCACAGATACGCAGTATTTT. Translating it yields CASSLLGAGGSTDTQYF.

The chain carries TRBV5-1 and TRBJ2-7, with TRBD1 matching over 7 bases. Trimming removed 3 bases from V and 7 bases from J; junction bases left unmatched: 10. CDR3 length: 14 residues. CDR1 and CDR2 from the germline V gene are SGHRS and YFSETQ. CDR3 protein: CASSWTGPSAEQYF. CDR3 nucleotides: TGCGCCAGCAGCTGGACAGGCCCCTCAGCAGAGCAGTACTTC.

This clone was seen a handful of times. The chain recombines TRBV20-1 with TRBJ1-1, with D possibly being TRBD1 (5 bases). Germline assignment: CDR1 DFQATT and CDR2 SNEGSKA (reference sequence). V lost 4 bases and J lost 12, with 12 bases in between. The CDR3 has 10 residues. The CDR3 DNA follows: TGCAGTGCTAATTCCGCAGGGACTTTCTTT. Translation: CSANSAGTFF.

The genes are TRBV7-2 and TRBJ2-7; D unclear. The germline V gene has CDR1 SGHTA and CDR2 FQGNSA. The CDR3 has 13 amino acids. Trimming removed 1 base from V and 1 base from J, with 5 bases in between. The CDR3 DNA reads TGTGCCAGCAGCTTAGACGCGTCCTACGAGCAGTACTTC. This translates into CASSLDASYEQYF.

The genes are TRBV28 and TRBJ2-3, with D possibly TRBD2 on 5 matching bases. V lost 2 bases, J lost 0 bases, and 6 bases lay in between. CDR3 size: 14 residues. Germline V gives CDR1 MDHEN, CDR2 SYDVKM. CDR3 nucleotide sequence: TGTGCCAGCAGTTTAGGCGGGAGCACAGATACGCAGTATTTT. This encodes CASSLGGSTDTQYF. Complete variable domain (other parts from reference TRBV28 and TRBJ2-3): DVKVTQSSRYLVKRTGEKVFLECVQDMDHENMFWYRQDPGLGLRLIYFSYDVKMKEKGDIPEGYSVSREKKERFSLILESASTNQTSMYLCASSLGGSTDTQYFGPGTRLTVL.

The V gene is TRBV28, the J gene TRBJ2-3; D might be TRBD2 (5 bases). Germline values: CDR1 MDHEN, CDR2 SYDVKM. The V end was cut by 6 bases, the J end by 5 bases, with 9 bases between. CDR3 length: 12 amino acids. CDR3 protein: CASRKAGDTQYF. The CDR3 nucleotides read TGTGCCAGCAGAAAGGCGGGAGATACGCAGTATTTT.

The rearrangement uses TRBV19 and TRBJ1-2; the D gene is possibly TRBD1 (6 bases). Germline CDR1 and CDR2: LNHDA and SQIVND (reference sequence). V lost 1 base, J lost 7 bases, and 16 bases lay in between. The CDR3 sequence is 15 residues long. The CDR3 nucleotides are TGTGCCAGTAGTATAGCACAACAGGGCTCCGGTGGCTACACCTTC. This encodes CASSIAQQGSGGYTF.

The rearrangement uses TRBV14 and TRBJ1-2, with unresolved D. CDR3 length: 13 amino acids. V shed 4 bases and J shed 2 bases, with 8 bases lying between them. Germline V gene data show CDR1 as SGHDN and CDR2 as FVKESK. The CDR3 loop reads CASSPFLNYGYTF. The CDR3 nucleotides read TGTGCCAGCAGCCCCTTTTTAAACTATGGCTACACCTTC.

The chain employs TRBV25-1 and TRBJ1-2, with 7 bases lining up with TRBD1. Per germline, CDR1 MGHDK and CDR2 SYGVNS. The CDR3 covers 14 residues. V was clipped by 8 bases and J by 2 bases; unmatched bases: 8. CDR3 bases: TGTGCCAGCTCCAGAAGGGGGCAGAACTATGGCTACACCTTC. Protein: CASSRRGQNYGYTF.

This clone was detected only a few times. The chain recombines TRBV9 with TRBJ1-5; D remains unclear. The length of the CDR3 is 13 residues. Per the germline V gene, CDR1 is SGDLS and CDR2 is YYNGEE. V gave up 2 bases and J gave up 2 bases, with 5 bases separating them. CDR3 DNA: TGTGCCAGCAGCGTTGCAGGCAATCAGCCCCAGCATTTT. Translation: CASSVAGNQPQHF.

The chain employs TRBV2 and TRBJ1-6; possible D gene TRBD1, 5 bases. Germline CDR1 is SNHLY and CDR2 is FYNNEI. Trimming left V 1 base short and J 9 bases short, with 10 bases between. The CDR3 is made up of 14 amino acids. CDR3 protein: CASSEGREVSPLHF. The CDR3 DNA reads as TGTGCCAGCAGTGAAGGCAGGGAAGTTTCACCCCTCCACTTT.